This TCR beta chain emerged from a study of cytomegalovirus exposure and HLA in healthy donors. Study-wide results and caveats: V- and J-gene trimming in TCR beta was tied to a missense DCLRE1C variant by an analysis performed later. Available immune exposure information was restricted to CMV serostatus only.

It was with 60 Vbeta and 13 Jbeta primers that the PCR ran. Assay: immunoSEQ multiplex PCR; the TCRdb copy retains only in-frame clones and omits some. In the table there are roughly 190,000 clones, 80% to 85% of which are singletons. For this clone: As yet, its antigen is unknown.

This CDR3 region has 14 residues. V lost 10 bases to trimming and J lost 2 bases, with 18 bases between them. Germline V CDR1 and CDR2: SGHTA, FQGNSA. This chain links TRBV7-2 with TRBJ2-7; possibly TRBD1 for D (5 bases). The specimen sequenced was PBMCs. The sequence was collected from a man aged 35-49 years in good health and CMV-seropositive. The CDR3 here is CATQLPDTAYEQYF. DNA for the CDR3: TGTGCCACCCAGCTTCCGGACACGGCCTACGAGCAGTACTTC.